A selection of T cell receptor beta chains follows, all from one sample in a study of early T cells in non-severe SARS-CoV-2 infection. TCRdb used MiXCR to reprocess the 5' RACE reads, holding one entry per CDR3 protein. The repertoire holds some 55,000 distinct CDR3 sequences, with 10% to 15% as singletons. Sequenced: whole blood. Every receptor here comes from an adult who was a healthcare worker with PCR-confirmed SARS-CoV-2 infection or an uninfected control (not recorded which). CDR3s include the opening cysteine and the closing phenylalanine or tryptophan. A D gene is named only where the DNA matches it firmly. Expanded clones are given a class, and other clones once, few, many or no size at all.

d_gene | abundance | j_gene | v_gene | CDR3nt | CDR3aa
TRBD1 | - | TRBJ2-3 | TRBV13 | TGTGCCAGCAGCTTGGGGACAGGTCGTACAGATACGCAGTATTTT | CASSLGTGRTDTQYF
TRBD1 | few | TRBJ2-1 | TRBV20-1 | TGCAGTGCGGGGGGAGGGACAGGGGTCAATGAGCAGTTCTTC | CSAGGGTGVNEQFF
- | few | TRBJ2-2 | TRBV12-3/TRBV12-4 | TGTGCCAGCAGTTCCAGGGTTAGGTACACCGGGGAGCTGTTTTTT | CASSSRVRYTGELFF
TRBD2 | many | TRBJ2-7 | TRBV11-3 | TGTGCCAGCAGCTTAAGAACTAGCGGCTCCTACGAGCAGTACTTC | CASSLRTSGSYEQYF
TRBD1 | many | TRBJ1-5 | TRBV18 | TGTGCCAGCTCACCCCTCGGACAGGGCGAGGGCAATCAGCCCCAGCATTTT | CASSPLGQGEGNQPQHF
- | few | TRBJ2-2 | TRBV3-1 | TGTGCCAGCAGCCAAGGACAGGGAGGTCCCGGGGAGCTGTTTTTT | CASSQGQGGPGELFF
TRBD2 | many | TRBJ2-3 | TRBV24-1 | TGTGCCACCAGTGATCCACAAGCGGGAGGGCACAATACGCAGTATTTT | CATSDPQAGGHNTQYF
- | few | TRBJ2-7 | TRBV15 | TGTGCCACCAGCAGGACAGACTCCTACGAGCAGTACTTC | CATSRTDSYEQYF
- | - | TRBJ2-2 | TRBV20-1 | TGCAGTGCTAGAGACAGGGGCCGGGACACCGGGGAGCTGTTTTTT | CSARDRGRDTGELFF
- | many | TRBJ1-2 | TRBV5-1 | TGCGCCAGCAGCAAAACAGGCCAAACGGACTATGGCTACACCTTC | CASSKTGQTDYGYTF
- | many | TRBJ2-1 | TRBV25-1 | TGTGCCAGCAGTGAAGGGAACTTTTTGGATGAGCAGTTCTTC | CASSEGNFLDEQFF
- | many | TRBJ2-1 | TRBV29-1 | TGCAGCGTTGAAGATGGGGGCACTGAGCAGTTCTTC | CSVEDGGTEQFF
- | many | TRBJ2-3 | TRBV6-6 | TGTGCCAGCAGTGACCGACGTAGCACAGATACGCAGTATTTT | CASSDRRSTDTQYF
- | - | TRBJ2-3 | TRBV18 | TGTGCCAGCTCACCAGGGGAGGTATATACGCAGTATTTT | CASSPGEVYTQYF
TRBD2 | - | TRBJ2-4 | TRBV29-1 | TGCAGCGCGGGACTAGCTAAAAACATTCAGTACTTC | CSAGLAKNIQYF
TRBD1 | many | TRBJ2-7 | TRBV7-9 | TGTGCCAGCAGCCTAGACAGGGGCCGCTACGAGCAGTACTTC | CASSLDRGRYEQYF
- | many | TRBJ1-5 | TRBV19 | TGTGCCAGTAGTATTGGGGGAGGGGGCAATCAGCCCCAGCATTTT | CASSIGGGGNQPQHF
TRBD1 | many | TRBJ2-1 | TRBV29-1 | TGCAGCGTTGACCCAGGGGGAGCGGCCAATGAGCAGTTCTTC | CSVDPGGAANEQFF
TRBD1 | many | TRBJ2-1 | TRBV12-3/TRBV12-4 | TGTGCCAGCAGCCGAAGGGGGCGGACTGAATTCTTC | CASSRRGRTEFF
- | - | TRBJ2-7 | TRBV9 | TGTGCCAGCAGCGTAGGGGACGGCTCCTACAAGCAGTACTTC | CASSVGDGSYKQYF
- | few | TRBJ1-4 | TRBV5-1 | TGCGCCAGCAGCTTGGACAGGGCAAATGAAAAACTGTTTTTT | CASSLDRANEKLFF
TRBD1 | many | TRBJ1-2 | TRBV6-6 | TGTGCCAGCAGTTCCCGGGACAGGAACTATGGCTACACCTTC | CASSSRDRNYGYTF